These T cell receptor beta chains were read from a single sample in a study of blood T cell repertoires in COVID-19. The method was immunoSEQ multiplex PCR; TCRdb's version includes in-frame clones alone and lacks a portion of them. This table has about 74,000 clones, approximately 78% appearing once. The specimen sequenced was peripheral blood. Receptor source: a human donor in a cohort sampled during active COVID-19. CDR3s include the opening cysteine and the closing phenylalanine or tryptophan. A D gene is named only where the DNA matches it firmly. Some rows mark clone size as missing; the rest say once, few, many or name a class of expanded clone.

CDR3 protein: CASSPGNQETQYF; CDR3 DNA: TGTGCCAGCAGCCCCGGGAACCAAGAGACCCAGTACTTC; V gene: TRBV11-3; clone size: NA; J gene: TRBJ2-5; D gene: NA
CDR3 protein: CAAGTGVGKLFF; CDR3 DNA: TGTGCCGCCGGGACAGGGGTTGGAAAACTGTTTTTT; V gene: TRBV28; clone size: once; J gene: TRBJ1-4; D gene: TRBD1
CDR3 protein: CASRRTGDNYGYTF; CDR3 DNA: TGTGCCAGCAGACGGACAGGGGATAACTATGGCTACACCTTC; V gene: TRBV27; clone size: NA; J gene: TRBJ1-2; D gene: TRBD1
CDR3 protein: CASSLTGSKGYEQYF; CDR3 DNA: TGTGCCAGCAGCTTAACAGGGTCAAAGGGATACGAGCAGTACTTC; V gene: TRBV5-6; clone size: NA; J gene: TRBJ2-7; D gene: NA
CDR3 protein: CATSRARRADSYEQYF; CDR3 DNA: TGTGCCACCAGCAGAGCTAGGAGGGCCGACTCCTACGAGCAGTACTTC; V gene: TRBV15; clone size: NA; J gene: TRBJ2-7; D gene: NA
CDR3 protein: CASSAPGTEAFF; CDR3 DNA: TGTGCCAGCAGCGCGCCAGGCACTGAAGCTTTCTTT; V gene: TRBV3-1/TRBV3-2; clone size: NA; J gene: TRBJ1-1; D gene: NA
CDR3 protein: CAWSSKTGVYEQYF; CDR3 DNA: TGTGCCTGGAGTAGTAAGACGGGAGTTTACGAGCAGTACTTC; V gene: TRBV30; clone size: NA; J gene: TRBJ2-7; D gene: NA
CDR3 protein: CASSFTTSYGSYEQYF; CDR3 DNA: TGTGCCAGCAGTTTTACGACTAGTTATGGCTCCTACGAGCAGTACTTC; V gene: TRBV27; clone size: NA; J gene: TRBJ2-7; D gene: NA
CDR3 protein: CASSISAGTEALYGYTF; CDR3 DNA: TGTGCCAGTAGTATTAGCGCCGGGACAGAGGCTCTCTATGGCTACACCTTC; V gene: TRBV19; clone size: few; J gene: TRBJ1-2; D gene: TRBD1
CDR3 protein: CASGGGYQETQYF; CDR3 DNA: TGTGCCTCCGGGGGGGGGTACCAAGAGACCCAGTACTTC; V gene: TRBV10-3; clone size: few; J gene: TRBJ2-5; D gene: TRBD2
CDR3 protein: CASRLDSYTGELFF; CDR3 DNA: TGCGCCAGCAGGCTGGACTCGTACACCGGGGAGCTGTTTTTT; V gene: TRBV4-1; clone size: once; J gene: TRBJ2-2; D gene: NA
CDR3 protein: CASSPTTTNTEAFF; CDR3 DNA: TGTGCCAGCAGCCCGACGACAACGAACACTGAAGCTTTCTTT; V gene: TRBV7-6; clone size: few; J gene: TRBJ1-1; D gene: NA
CDR3 protein: CASSSGGQGFYEQYF; CDR3 DNA: TGTGCCAGCTCATCGGGGGGCCAGGGGTTCTACGAGCAGTACTTC; V gene: TRBV18; clone size: few; J gene: TRBJ2-7; D gene: NA
CDR3 protein: CASSRRDRGLEQYF; CDR3 DNA: TGTGCCAGCAGCCGTCGGGACAGGGGGCTCGAGCAGTACTTC; V gene: TRBV7-8; clone size: NA; J gene: TRBJ2-7; D gene: TRBD1
CDR3 protein: CASSFLPGQPQHF; CDR3 DNA: TGTGCCAGCAGTTTCCTTCCGGGTCAGCCCCAGCATTTT; V gene: TRBV12-3/TRBV12-4; clone size: NA; J gene: TRBJ1-5; D gene: NA
CDR3 protein: CASSTQGLGLQYF; CDR3 DNA: TGTGCCAGCAGCACACAGGGATTAGGTCTTCAGTACTTC; V gene: TRBV5-6; clone size: few; J gene: TRBJ2-4; D gene: NA
CDR3 protein: CASRDTGGTEAFF; CDR3 DNA: TGTGCCAGCAGGGACACAGGGGGAACTGAAGCTTTCTTT; V gene: TRBV27; clone size: NA; J gene: TRBJ1-1; D gene: TRBD1
CDR3 protein: CSVEEGGRGDTQYF; CDR3 DNA: TGCAGCGTTGAAGAAGGCGGGAGGGGAGATACGCAGTATTTT; V gene: TRBV29-1; clone size: few; J gene: TRBJ2-3; D gene: TRBD2
CDR3 protein: CASSTTGISYEQYF; CDR3 DNA: TGCGCCAGTTCCACGACAGGGATCTCCTACGAGCAGTACTTC; V gene: TRBV5-1; clone size: once; J gene: TRBJ2-7; D gene: TRBD1
CDR3 protein: CASSDRVGEGSNQPQHF; CDR3 DNA: TGCGCCAGCAGTGATCGGGTGGGGGAGGGTAGCAATCAGCCCCAGCATTTT; V gene: TRBV10-2; clone size: NA; J gene: TRBJ1-5; D gene: NA
CDR3 protein: CASSFVLAKNIQYF; CDR3 DNA: TGTGCCAGCAGCTTTGTCCTAGCCAAAAACATTCAGTACTTC; V gene: TRBV7-2; clone size: once; J gene: TRBJ2-4; D gene: NA
CDR3 protein: CASSKGLNDYNEQFF; CDR3 DNA: TGTGCCAGCAGCAAAGGACTAAATGACTACAATGAGCAGTTCTTC; V gene: TRBV5-6; clone size: NA; J gene: TRBJ2-1; D gene: NA
CDR3 protein: CASRSLGTSGDNTDTQYF; CDR3 DNA: TGTGCAAGTCGCTCGCTTGGGACTAGCGGGGACAACACAGATACGCAGTATTTT; V gene: TRBV12-2; clone size: NA; J gene: TRBJ2-3; D gene: NA
CDR3 protein: CASSSSGGIGYEQYF; CDR3 DNA: TGTGCCAGTAGTTCGTCAGGGGGCATAGGCTACGAGCAGTACTTC; V gene: TRBV19; clone size: NA; J gene: TRBJ2-7; D gene: TRBD1
CDR3 protein: CATGGQHNTEAFF; CDR3 DNA: TGTGCCACCGGGGGACAGCATAACACTGAAGCTTTCTTT; V gene: TRBV5-5; clone size: NA; J gene: TRBJ1-1; D gene: TRBD1
CDR3 protein: CASSSSGGTGEAFF; CDR3 DNA: TGTGCCAGCAGCTCATCCGGGGGGACAGGTGAAGCTTTCTTT; V gene: TRBV11-2; clone size: NA; J gene: TRBJ1-1; D gene: TRBD1
CDR3 protein: CASSWALQETQYF; CDR3 DNA: TGTGCCAGCAGCTGGGCCCTCCAAGAGACCCAGTACTTC; V gene: TRBV7-2; clone size: NA; J gene: TRBJ2-5; D gene: NA
CDR3 protein: CSVSGTSEQEGEETQYF; CDR3 DNA: TGCAGCGTGTCAGGGACTAGCGAACAAGAAGGGGAAGAGACCCAGTACTTC; V gene: TRBV29-1; clone size: NA; J gene: TRBJ2-5; D gene: TRBD2
CDR3 protein: CASSRDSIEAFF; CDR3 DNA: TGTGCCAGTAGCAGGGACAGCATTGAAGCTTTCTTT; V gene: TRBV19; clone size: NA; J gene: TRBJ1-1; D gene: TRBD1
CDR3 protein: CATLHRSDNEQFF; CDR3 DNA: TGTGCCACCCTACACCGAAGCGATAATGAGCAGTTCTTC; V gene: TRBV6-5; clone size: NA; J gene: TRBJ2-1; D gene: NA
CDR3 protein: CASSIGPQRGSSYNEQFF; CDR3 DNA: TGTGCCAGTAGTATTGGTCCCCAGCGGGGGAGCTCCTACAATGAGCAGTTCTTC; V gene: TRBV19; clone size: once; J gene: TRBJ2-1; D gene: TRBD2
CDR3 protein: CASGLYYEQYF; CDR3 DNA: TGTGCTAGTGGTTTGTACTACGAGCAGTACTTC; V gene: TRBV12-5; clone size: NA; J gene: TRBJ2-7; D gene: NA
CDR3 protein: CSVAAEVNTEAFF; CDR3 DNA: TGCAGCGTTGCCGCAGAAGTGAACACTGAAGCTTTCTTT; V gene: TRBV29-1; clone size: NA; J gene: TRBJ1-1; D gene: NA
CDR3 protein: CASSLPPGTEAFF; CDR3 DNA: TGTGCCAGCAGTTTACCCCCAGGCACTGAAGCTTTCTTT; V gene: TRBV12-3/TRBV12-4; clone size: NA; J gene: TRBJ1-1; D gene: NA
CDR3 protein: CASSIWAMNTEAFF; CDR3 DNA: TGTGCCAGTAGTATTTGGGCCATGAACACTGAAGCTTTCTTT; V gene: TRBV19; clone size: NA; J gene: TRBJ1-1; D gene: NA
CDR3 protein: CASSTPPTVAGYEQYF; CDR3 DNA: TGTGCCAGCAGTACTCCTCCGACGGTAGCGGGTTACGAGCAGTACTTC; V gene: TRBV27; clone size: NA; J gene: TRBJ2-7; D gene: TRBD2
CDR3 protein: CASGGESRDTQYF; CDR3 DNA: TGTGCCAGCGGGGGCGAATCAAGAGATACGCAGTATTTT; V gene: TRBV25-1; clone size: NA; J gene: TRBJ2-3; D gene: NA
CDR3 protein: CASSQTGLAGGYEQYF; CDR3 DNA: TGTGCCAGCAGCCAAACGGGACTAGCGGGAGGGTACGAGCAGTACTTC; V gene: TRBV7-8; clone size: NA; J gene: TRBJ2-7; D gene: TRBD2
CDR3 protein: CASSLSWTSGRSNTIYEQYF; CDR3 DNA: TGTGCCAGCAGCCTGTCATGGACTAGCGGGAGAAGCAATACCATCTACGAGCAGTACTTC; V gene: TRBV5-5; clone size: once; J gene: TRBJ2-7; D gene: TRBD2
CDR3 protein: CASSLESGSPDTQYF; CDR3 DNA: TGCGCCAGCAGCTTGGAGAGCGGGAGTCCAGATACGCAGTATTTT; V gene: TRBV5-1; clone size: NA; J gene: TRBJ2-3; D gene: TRBD2
CDR3 protein: CASSSPRTATYEQYF; CDR3 DNA: TGTGCCAGCAGTTCCCCCCGGACAGCAACCTACGAGCAGTACTTC; V gene: TRBV28; clone size: NA; J gene: TRBJ2-7; D gene: NA
CDR3 protein: CASSLAGTTLFF; CDR3 DNA: TGTGCCAGCAGCTTAGCCGGGACTACCCTGTTCTTC; V gene: TRBV11-2; clone size: few; J gene: TRBJ2-1; D gene: TRBD2
CDR3 protein: CASSLSGTSGDNEQFF; CDR3 DNA: TGTGCCAGCAGCTTATCCGGGACTAGCGGGGACAATGAGCAGTTCTTC; V gene: TRBV7-2; clone size: NA; J gene: TRBJ2-1; D gene: TRBD2